Listed below are T cell receptor beta chains from one sample, sequenced in a study of T cells in Graves' hyperthyroidism and ophthalmopathy. TCRdb redid the calling of the multiplex PCR reads with MiXCR, one entry per CDR3 protein. The sample holds roughly 280,000 distinct CDR3 sequences, approximately 20% seen once. The sequenced material came from blood. These receptors came from a man aged 25-45 years with Graves' ophthalmopathy. Each CDR3 is given with its conserved first and last residue. Clone size appears in some rows only: once, few, many, or a class for an expanded clone.

j_gene,abundance,v_gene,CDR3aa
TRBJ2-3,many,TRBV18,CASSPPRQGPTDTQYF
TRBJ2-1,many,TRBV27,CASSLSIVAYNEQFF
TRBJ1-1,NA,TRBV29-1,CSVELDRGITEAFF
TRBJ1-4,few,TRBV30,CASRPRGALNEKLFF
TRBJ1-1,many,TRBV10-3,CAISPSGQGSSEAFF
TRBJ2-3,many,TRBV13,CASSHKQGSADTQYF
TRBJ1-5,once,TRBV28,CASRWDRDYQPRHF
TRBJ1-2,NA,TRBV18,CASSQQGAVGYTF
TRBJ2-3,NA,TRBV12-3/TRBV12-4,CATQGTSTDTQYF
TRBJ2-1,NA,TRBV28,CASSPPGSGSYNEQFF
TRBJ2-1,many,TRBV4-1,CASSASATEQFF
TRBJ2-3,NA,TRBV9,CASSVGGGGSSTDTQYF
TRBJ2-7,many,TRBV30,CAWSKLPQRSEQYF
TRBJ2-1,NA,TRBV20-1,CSARLAGGINEQFF
TRBJ2-7,NA,TRBV11-2,CASSLDRMAYEQYF
TRBJ2-1,once,TRBV11-1,CASRRSRDPYNEQFF
TRBJ2-5,NA,TRBV11-2,CASSPSAGGRETQYF
TRBJ2-7,many,TRBV2,CASSPSGRIYEQYF
TRBJ2-7,many,TRBV12-3/TRBV12-4,CASSPGQASEQYF
TRBJ2-7,NA,TRBV20-1,CSARSRDRGYEQYF
TRBJ1-1,few,TRBV11-1,CASSQGRGRGVNTEAFF
TRBJ1-3,NA,TRBV2,CASSVEGPSSGNTIYF
TRBJ2-3,few,TRBV20-1,CSARDLAGSTDTQYF
TRBJ2-5,few,TRBV11-2,CASSSPELVETQYF
TRBJ2-7,few,TRBV28,CASSPEGIEQYF
TRBJ2-3,many,TRBV2,CASSRILDGIPDTQYF
TRBJ2-4,NA,TRBV7-2,CASRMTSGTAKNIQYF
TRBJ2-2,few,TRBV7-9,CASSLGDSITGELFF
TRBJ2-1,NA,TRBV10-3,CAISERGYNEQFF
TRBJ2-3,many,TRBV4-2,CASSHNSQREMDTQYF
TRBJ2-7,once,TRBV29-1,CSVEDRRYEQYF
TRBJ1-1,few,TRBV7-3,CASSLSRDTEAFF
TRBJ2-1,many,TRBV7-3,CASSWGAGEQFF
TRBJ1-2,NA,TRBV24-1,CATSDPTGNYGYTF
TRBJ2-5,many,TRBV7-3,CASSATGTSGETQYF
TRBJ1-2,many,TRBV3-1,CASSQDSNYGYTF
TRBJ1-1,few,TRBV6-6,CASSYSVSTGSSEAFF
TRBJ2-1,many,TRBV12-3/TRBV12-4,CASSRLANSYNEQFF
TRBJ2-5,many,TRBV28,CASSLGTGGRQETQYF
TRBJ2-7,many,TRBV6-5,CASSYGTSGRGGYEQYF
TRBJ2-7,few,TRBV3-1,CASSQDLASPPYEQYF
TRBJ2-3,many,TRBV2,CASSEFGLAADTQYF
TRBJ2-7,few,TRBV3-1,CASSPVGGGRSYEQYF
TRBJ2-5,few,TRBV2,CASNLGQGHQETQYF
TRBJ2-1,NA,TRBV19,CASSIPGQGILDEQFF
TRBJ2-7,NA,TRBV28,CASSFSSGTPAYEQYF
TRBJ2-2,many,TRBV7-6,CASSLVTAGDTGELFF
TRBJ2-1,few,TRBV2,CASSDRWSYNEQFF
TRBJ2-5,few,TRBV12-3/TRBV12-4,CASSLMGLGETQYF
TRBJ2-3,many,TRBV2,CASSPSASTDTQYF
TRBJ2-2,NA,TRBV9,CASSGPLSGANTGELFF